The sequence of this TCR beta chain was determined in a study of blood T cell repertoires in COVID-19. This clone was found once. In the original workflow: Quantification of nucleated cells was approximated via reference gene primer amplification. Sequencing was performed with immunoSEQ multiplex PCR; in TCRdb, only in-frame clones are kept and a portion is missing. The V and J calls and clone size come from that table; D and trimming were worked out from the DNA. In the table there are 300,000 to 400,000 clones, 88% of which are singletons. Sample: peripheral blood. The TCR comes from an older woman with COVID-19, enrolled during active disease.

CDR3 nucleotides: TGCGCCCAAGGTGCGGCCACTGAAGCTTTCTTT. Amino acids: CAQGAATEAFF. The chain uses TRBV10-1 and TRBJ1-1; D ambiguous. V was trimmed by 11 bases and J by 4 bases, leaving 11 bases between them. The germline V gene encodes CDR1 WNHNN and CDR2 SYGVQD (reference sequence). The CDR3 consists of 11 residues.